This TCR beta chain was observed in a study of T cells in Graves' hyperthyroidism and ophthalmopathy (dated by TCRdb to the late 2010s). For the study in its entirety: Peripheral blood was collected at initial diagnosis, before any treatment. Prospective prediction of ophthalmopathy was tested in an independent validation cohort consisting of about 19 hyperthyroidism patients and around 16 patients who later progressed to ophthalmopathy. According to the paper, TCR Vbeta CDR3 sequencing was carried out on 135 peripheral blood samples, which came from around 43 ophthalmopathy, fewer than 80 hyperthyroidism and approximately 17 progressor patients. A discovery cohort of roughly 100 patients, roughly 43 with Graves' ophthalmopathy and 57 with stable Graves' hyperthyroidism, was used to find distinguishing TCR V-J signatures. The 90 to 100 discovery patients were randomly divided into training and test sets at a 7:3 ratio. The study also compared thyroid tissue and blood T-cell repertoires from 5 to 7 Graves' hyperthyroidism patients. After blood sampling, hyperthyroidism patients were treated with methimazole at a starting dose of 30 mg daily, and ophthalmopathy patients were treated with high-dose intravenous methylprednisolone. Results the study describes overall, beyond this receptor: Ophthalmopathy was separated from stable hyperthyroidism by a 13 V-J signature model, with approximately 90% sensitivity and approximately 84% specificity obtained in cross-validation and 80%/75% obtained in testing. Sample size was not statistically predetermined, and investigators were not blinded to group allocation. Most expanded thyroid clonotypes (frequency above 0.001) were also found in blood, which suggests that blood repertoires may mirror thyroid immune responses. During validation, the model predicted progression to ophthalmopathy a median of around 7 months ahead of onset, with almost 71% sensitivity and almost 75% specificity.

This clonotype was seen a few times. Its antigen remains undetermined. Base qualities are not recorded, but no much larger clone differs from it by a single base. Graves' hyperthyroidism was defined as stable when no progression to ophthalmopathy occurred over 18 months of follow-up. Hyperthyroidism patients were newly diagnosed, with disease duration under 2 months, and aged 18 to 65 years. Exclusion was applied to patients with uncontrolled infections, other autoimmune diseases, pregnancy or lactation. Diagnoses were based on clinical symptoms, serum thyroxine and TRAb, thyroid ultrasound and orbital computed tomography. PBMCs were separated from around 9.1 ml of fresh peripheral blood using Ficoll-Paque density gradient centrifugation. Total RNA was extracted with Trizol reagent, and quality was checked on an Agilent 2100 Bioanalyzer. Inclusive of the bounding cysteine and phenylalanine, the CDR3 is 14 residues long. The read is trimmed to its CDR3 DNA, 42 bases read in frame from base 1. Taken from the germline V gene (reference sequence), the CDR1 and CDR2 loops are LNHDA and SQIVND. V is clipped by 11 bases and J by 5 bases, and the sequence between their germline boundaries is 18 bases long.

The TCR beta CDR3 regions were amplified from the RNA transcripts. For the first round of RT-PCR on the TCR CDR3, the HTBI primer set was used together with the Qiagen OneStep RT-PCR kit. Libraries were constructed in a second round of multiplex PCR, after which size selection and purification were carried out. The libraries were sequenced on an Illumina HiSeq2000 using paired-end 100 bp reads. The paper's data handling went like this. SOAPnuke was used to process the raw data, with reads discarded if the reads contained adapters or uncalled bases, had a mean Phred below 15, or lacked an exact constant-primer or identifier match. High-quality paired reads were merged with COPE v1.2.5, and unique nucleotide sequences were defined as clonotypes. MiTCR v1.1 was used to align clonotypes to the IMGT TRBV, TRBD and TRBJ reference segments. The analysis included only V-J combinations with a frequency above 0.0001, which together covered 99% to 99.2% of the repertoires. The TCS score was defined as F50 (clonal expansion) divided by E x V (chaos), with BLOSUM62-based TCRdist calculated between CDR3 peptides within each V-J. Welch's t-statistics and random forest reduced 514 V-J features to 13, which were used in a naive Bayes classifier (R e1071). TCRdb itself trimmed the public reads at Q25 with fastp, ran MiXCR and retained productive beta chains. Every CDR3 protein is listed once, alongside the most common genes and DNA of its rows. The V and J calls reflect TCRdb's pipeline rather than the authors' work. The sample records about 200,000 distinct CDR3 sequences, over 15% of which are singletons. Roughly 50% of the sample is held by the ten biggest clonotypes.

Sequencing was done on a sample of blood. Recombination linked TRBV19 to TRBJ2-2; a tentative D call is TRBD2 (6 bases match). The source is a man aged 50-60 years with Graves' hyperthyroidism. The DNA sequence follows: TGTGCCGTTTACTCCCCAGGGAGGACCGGGGAGCTGTTTTTT. This translates into CAVYSPGRTGELFF.